The 29 T cell receptor beta chains given below trace back to one sample, sequenced in a study of blood T cell repertoires in COVID-19. Assay used: immunoSEQ multiplex PCR; TCRdb lists only in-frame clones, some missing. Of 55,000 to 75,000 clones in the sample, 70% to 90% were seen once. The source material was peripheral blood. The receptors were sampled from a middle-aged man with active COVID-19.

V usage is TRBV6-2 or TRBV6-3 and J usage is TRBJ2-7, with 7 nucleotides matching TRBD1. The CDR3 covers 13 residues. Germline loops: CDR1 MNHEY, CDR2 SVGEGT. Trimming at V came to 5 bases and at J to 6 bases, leaving 7 bases not matched to a gene. The CDR3 is CASSRQGNVEQYF. CDR3 in DNA: TGTGCCAGCAGTCGACAGGGAAACGTCGAGCAGTACTTC.

The chain joins TRBV2 to TRBJ1-4, with TRBD1 matching over 8 bases. Germline V gene sequence: CDR1 SNHLY, CDR2 FYNNEI. V was clipped by 3 bases and J by 5 bases; unmatched bases: 2. The CDR3 contains 14 residues. Here the CDR3 reads CASSEHRGNEKLFF. Written as DNA, the CDR3 is TGTGCCAGCAGTGAGCACAGGGGGAATGAAAAACTGTTTTTT.

DNA for the CDR3: TGTGCCAGCAGTCGACACCGGGACAGGGACTACGAGCAGTACTTC. The encoded protein is CASSRHRDRDYEQYF. The chain is built from TRBV6-5 and TRBJ2-7; 9 bases align to TRBD1. The V gene end was trimmed by 5 bases and the J gene end by 3 bases; junction bases not matched to a gene: 8. CDR1 and CDR2 (germline): MNHEY, SVGAGI. This CDR3 contains 15 residues.

The V and J genes are TRBV11-2 and TRBJ2-7; 8 bases align to TRBD1. CDR3 length equals 13 residues. J was trimmed by 6 bases and V by 5 bases; bases with no gene match: 6. The germline V gene encodes CDR1 SGHAT and CDR2 FQNNGV. Here the CDR3 reads CASSPRGQGEQYF. In nucleotides, the CDR3 is TGTGCCAGCAGCCCCAGGGGGCAGGGCGAGCAGTACTTC.

J is TRBJ1-1 and V is TRBV12-3 or TRBV12-4, with D perhaps TRBD1 (5 bases). V was trimmed by 2 bases and J by 5 bases, leaving 9 bases between them. The CDR3 runs to 13 residues. The CDR3 spells CASSLQGGTEAFF. The CDR3 DNA follows: TGTGCCAGCAGTTTACAGGGAGGGACTGAAGCTTTCTTT.

V usage is TRBV28 and J usage is TRBJ2-7; 9 bases match TRBD1. The V segment lost 10 bases and the J segment 3 bases; nucleotides outside the gene matches: 10. CDR3 size: 14 residues. Germline lookup yields CDR1 MDHEN and CDR2 SYDVKM. The CDR3 region is CAIDAGTGNYEQYF. In DNA, the CDR3 is TGTGCCATCGACGCCGGGACAGGGAACTACGAGCAGTACTTC. The variable domain in full, with the rest retrieved from reference TRBV28 and TRBJ2-7, is DVKVTQSSRYLVKRTGEKVFLECVQDMDHENMFWYRQDPGLGLRLIYFSYDVKMKEKGDIPEGYSVSREKKERFSLILESASTNQTSMYLCAIDAGTGNYEQYFGPGTRLTVT.

A single count supports this clone. This chain links TRBV4-2 with TRBJ1-5; D might be TRBD1 (5 bases). V lost 1 base and J lost 7, with 17 bases in between. This CDR3 contains 16 residues. Germline V CDR1 and CDR2: LGHNA, YNFKEQ. In DNA, the CDR3 is TGTGCCAGCAGCCAAGTTGCTAGGGGAAAAGAACAGCCCCAGCATTTT. Amino acids: CASSQVARGKEQPQHF.

The chain joins TRBV7-2 to TRBJ2-5, with TRBD2 matching 10 bases. Unmatched junction bases numbered 6, after V lost 5 bases and J lost 3 bases. The CDR3 contains 15 residues. Germline values: CDR1 SGHTA, CDR2 FQGNSA. Here the CDR3 reads CASSRSSGGKETQYF. CDR3 sequence (DNA): TGTGCCAGCAGCCGGTCTAGCGGGGGAAAAGAGACCCAGTACTTC.

V and J are TRBV3-1 (or the pseudogene TRBV3-2) and TRBJ2-7; 10 nucleotides match TRBD2. The trim removed 6 bases at V and 3 bases at J, leaving 8 bases unmatched. Germline V gives CDR1 LGHDT, CDR2 YNNKEL (reference sequence). This CDR3 spans 15 amino acids. The CDR3 nucleotides are TGTGCCAGCAGTGAAGAGCGGGGGGGCCGCTACGAGCAGTACTTC. Protein sequence: CASSEERGGRYEQYF.

This clone was observed a handful of times. The chain is built from TRBV5-4 and TRBJ1-2; D not certain. V lost 7 bases and J lost 4, with 11 bases in between. This CDR3 region has 12 residues. CDR1 and CDR2 from the germline V gene are SGHNT and YYREEE (reference sequence). The CDR3 coding sequence is TGTGCCAGCTGGAGGGAGTCCTATGGCTACACCTTC. Its translation: CASWRESYGYTF.

V gene TRBV14 combines with J gene TRBJ2-7, with 7 bases fitting TRBD1. The CDR3 has 15 residues. The V gene end was trimmed by 4 bases and the J gene end by 7 bases; junction bases not matched to a gene: 13. The germline gives CDR1 SGHDN, CDR2 FVKESK. Here the CDR3 reads CASSREVGTAGEQYF. The CDR3 DNA reads as TGTGCCAGCAGCCGAGAAGTAGGGACAGCCGGGGAGCAGTACTTC.

The chain joins TRBV5-1 to TRBJ2-7, with unresolved D. With 0 bases removed from V and 5 bases from J, the gap between germline ends came to 9 bases. Germline-derived CDR1 and CDR2 are SGHRS and YFSETQ. This CDR3 is built from 13 residues. The CDR3 loop reads CASSLAQNHEQYF. As DNA, the CDR3 is TGCGCCAGCAGCTTGGCACAGAACCACGAGCAGTACTTC.

The rearrangement uses TRBV5-4 and TRBJ2-5; 7 bases agree with TRBD2. The CDR3 length is 14 residues. V shed 0 bases and J 2 bases; nucleotides not matched to a gene: 1. The germline CDR1 and CDR2 sequences are SGHNT and YYREEE (reference sequence). The CDR3 coding sequence is TGTGCCAGCAGCTTGGGGCGGGGGCAAGAGACCCAGTACTTC. Translating gives CASSLGRGQETQYF.

This rearrangement joins TRBV12-3 or TRBV12-4 to TRBJ2-7; D is undetermined. The CDR3 is 12 amino acids. V lost 3 bases and J lost 6, with 9 bases in between. The CDR3: CASSFSLLEQYF. CDR3 sequence (DNA): TGTGCCAGCAGTTTCTCTCTCCTCGAGCAGTACTTC.

The genes are TRBV30 and TRBJ2-7, with D perhaps matching TRBD1 or TRBD2 (6 bases each). Germline CDR1 is GTSNPN and CDR2 is SVGIG (reference sequence). The CDR3 length is 12 residues. The ends were cut back, 5 bases at V and 6 bases at J, with 14 bases in the middle. CDR3 DNA sequence: TGTGCCTGGGGGGGGCAGGTGGGCGAGCAGTACTTC. It yields the protein CAWGGQVGEQYF.

The genes are TRBV7-2 and TRBJ2-2; 16 positions agree with TRBD2. CDR3 length: 18 residues. In germline, CDR1 is SGHTA, CDR2 FQGNSA. Losses at the gene ends were 6 bases for V and 4 bases for J; bases not matched to a gene: 8. The CDR3: CASRIKGLAGGITGELFF. The CDR3 nucleotides read TGTGCCAGCAGGATTAAGGGACTAGCGGGGGGGATCACCGGGGAGCTGTTTTTT.

This chain links TRBV4-1 with TRBJ2-5; 9 nucleotides align to TRBD2. The V and J ends lost 2 bases and 5 bases, in that order; junction bases with no gene match: 9. The CDR3 totals 16 residues. The germline gives CDR1 MGHRA, CDR2 YSYEKL. CDR3: CASSQPRRGGRETQYF. The CDR3 coding sequence is TGCGCCAGCAGCCAACCAAGGCGGGGGGGCCGGGAGACCCAGTACTTC.

The rearrangement links TRBV19 to TRBJ1-5; D is ambiguous. In germline, CDR1 is LNHDA, CDR2 SQIVND (reference sequence). The CDR3 sequence is 13 residues long. V lost 6 bases and J lost 0, with 6 bases in between. The CDR3 coding sequence is TGTGCCAGTAGAGACTCTAGCAATCAGCCCCAGCATTTT. Protein product: CASRDSSNQPQHF.

The chain couples TRBV7-2 to TRBJ2-5; TRBD2 agrees at 8 bases. Germline V gene lookup returns CDR1 SGHTA and CDR2 FQGNSA. This CDR3 comprises 15 residues. V lost 0 bases and J lost 4; bases outside the gene matches: 4. The CDR3 loop reads CASSLAVLAGETQYF. CDR3 coding DNA: TGTGCCAGCAGCTTAGCGGTCCTAGCGGGAGAGACCCAGTACTTC.

This sequence joins TRBV27 and TRBJ1-3; D is undetermined. Germline CDR1 and CDR2: MNHEY and SMNVEV (reference sequence). This CDR3 is built from 15 residues. The V end lost 2 bases, the J end lost 2 bases, and 10 bases lay between the germline ends. DNA of the CDR3: TGTGCCAGCAGTTTACGGGTCGGTCCTGGAAACACCATATATTTT. Its translation is CASSLRVGPGNTIYF.

This chain uses TRBV7-6 with TRBJ1-5, with unresolved D. The CDR3 loop spans 13 amino acids. Germline V gene data show CDR1 as SGHVS and CDR2 as FNYEAQ. The V end was cut by 1 base, the J end by 7 bases, with 8 bases between. CDR3: CASSLDRSQPQHF. The CDR3 DNA is TGTGCCAGCAGCTTAGATCGGTCACAGCCCCAGCATTTT.

The chain uses TRBV5-6 and TRBJ1-4; 7 nucleotides line up with TRBD1. The CDR3 contains 18 residues. V shed 2 bases and J 0 bases; nucleotides not matched to a gene: 10. Germline CDR1 is SGHDT and CDR2 is YYEEEE. The CDR3 region is CASSFRDSLFSTNEKLFF. The CDR3 region has the DNA TGTGCCAGCAGCTTCCGGGACAGCCTTTTTTCAACTAATGAAAAACTGTTTTTT.

This rearrangement joins TRBV6-5 to TRBJ1-2; D is ambiguous. The CDR3 loop spans 13 amino acids. Germline V gives CDR1 MNHEY, CDR2 SVGAGI. Trimming shortened V by 5 bases and J by 5 bases, and 12 bases separated the two germline ends. The CDR3 region has the DNA TGTGCCAGCAGTCCGGGGTCTCCTTATGGCTACACCTTC. As protein: CASSPGSPYGYTF.

This chain uses TRBV19 with TRBJ2-3, with TRBD2 identical over 12 bases. V dropped 11 bases and J dropped 3; count of bases not matched to a gene: 12. The CDR3 length is 16 residues. The V gene's germline CDR1 is LNHDA and CDR2 SQIVND (reference sequence). The CDR3 loop is CAGSSGGAGATDTQYF. Here the CDR3 DNA reads TGTGCCGGATCTAGCGGGGGGGCCGGAGCGACAGATACGCAGTATTTT.

This clone was picked up a small number of times. The chain recombines TRBV6-6 with TRBJ2-7; no firm D call. Germline-derived CDR1 and CDR2 are MNHNY and SVGAGI (reference sequence). CDR3 size: 12 residues. Trimming stripped 2 bases from V and 6 bases from J, with 8 bases between. CDR3 DNA: TGTGCCAGCAGTTACCTCCTCTCCGAGCAGTACTTC. It is translated as CASSYLLSEQYF.

J is TRBJ2-7 and V is TRBV19, with D possibly being TRBD1 (5 bases). Trimming left V 1 base short and J 5 bases short, with 15 bases between. The CDR3 covers 15 residues. Germline CDR1 reads LNHDA; CDR2 reads SQIVND (reference sequence). The CDR3 DNA follows: TGTGCCAGTAGTATAGCGGCCAGGGCGGTTAACGAGCAGTACTTC. This sequence encodes CASSIAARAVNEQYF.

The chain couples TRBV19 to TRBJ1-6; a weak D match, TRBD1 (6 bases). This CDR3 is 15 amino acids long. Trimming removed 5 bases at V and 0 bases at J, with 8 bases between. Per germline, CDR1 LNHDA and CDR2 SQIVND (reference sequence). This CDR3 reads CASSAGVSYNSPLHF. In DNA, the CDR3 is TGTGCCAGTAGTGCAGGGGTCTCCTATAATTCACCCCTCCACTTT.

The chain couples TRBV5-1 to TRBJ1-1; D not certain. Trimming took off 1 base at V and 0 bases at J, with 10 bases between the two ends. This CDR3 contains 15 residues. The germline gives CDR1 SGHRS, CDR2 YFSETQ. The CDR3 spells CASSLNLEMNTEAFF. The CDR3 nucleotides are TGCGCCAGCAGCTTGAACTTAGAGATGAACACTGAAGCTTTCTTT.

The J gene is TRBJ1-3, the V gene TRBV7-4; D is uncertain. Trimming stripped 5 bases from V and 0 bases from J, with 11 bases between. The CDR3 consists of 15 residues. The germline V gene has CDR1 SGHVT and CDR2 SQSDAQ. This chain's CDR3 is CASSKTNISGNTIYF. CDR3 coding DNA: TGTGCCAGCAGCAAAACAAACATCTCTGGAAACACCATATATTTT.